The 28 T cell receptor beta chains in this list originate from one sample, sequenced in a study of early T cells in non-severe SARS-CoV-2 infection. TCRdb re-derived calls from the 5' RACE reads in MiXCR, one entry per CDR3 protein. This table has tens of thousands of distinct CDR3 sequences, 7.5% to 9.5% appearing once. Sample: whole blood, taken at baseline. These TCRs come from an adult who was a healthcare worker with PCR-confirmed SARS-CoV-2 infection or an uninfected control (not recorded which).

This chain connects TRBV4-1 to TRBJ2-7, with D perhaps TRBD1 (5 bases). The CDR3 extends over 17 amino acids. V shed 1 base and J shed 6 bases, with 22 bases lying between them. Germline CDR1 and CDR2: MGHRA and YSYEKL. The CDR3 protein is CASSQVDQGQQVVEQYF. CDR3 DNA: TGCGCCAGCAGCCAAGTTGATCAGGGTCAACAGGTTGTCGAGCAGTACTTC.

V and J are TRBV9 and TRBJ1-1; no firm D call. The germline V gene encodes CDR1 SGDLS and CDR2 YYNGEE. Trimming stripped 4 bases from V and 0 bases from J, with 7 bases between. The CDR3 sequence is 13 residues long. The CDR3, as DNA: TGTGCCAGCAGCTCCCGGCTGAACACTGAAGCTTTCTTT. This gives the protein CASSSRLNTEAFF.

CDR3 sequence (DNA): TGTGCCAGTAGTATAAGTTCGGCCTCCTACGAGCAGTACTTC. Its translation is CASSISSASYEQYF. The chain uses TRBV19 and TRBJ2-7; D remains ambiguous. The V end lost 2 bases, the J end lost 0 bases, and 8 bases lay between the germline ends. The CDR3 extends over 14 amino acids. CDR1 is LNHDA and CDR2 is SQIVND in the germline V gene (reference sequence).

The J gene is TRBJ2-3, the V gene TRBV19; 11 bases are shared with TRBD2. This CDR3 is built from 16 residues. Germline trimming cut 4 bases from V and 3 bases from J; bases unmatched to any gene: 6. Germline CDR1 is LNHDA and CDR2 is SQIVND (reference sequence). CDR3 sequence: CASSKAGLAATDTQYF. The DNA for the CDR3 is TGTGCCAGTAGTAAGGCGGGACTAGCGGCGACAGATACGCAGTATTTT.

The rearrangement joins TRBV6-5 to TRBJ1-2; D is uncertain. The germline V gene encodes CDR1 MNHEY and CDR2 SVGAGI. The CDR3 totals 14 residues. V lost 0 bases and J lost 0, with 5 bases in between. This CDR3 reads CASSYSAANYGYTF. In nucleotides, the CDR3 is TGTGCCAGCAGTTACTCGGCAGCTAACTATGGCTACACCTTC.

V gene TRBV5-4 combines with J gene TRBJ2-6; a weak D match, TRBD2 (6 bases). Germline CDR1 is SGHNT and CDR2 is YYREEE (reference sequence). V lost 2 bases, J lost 2 bases, and 11 bases lay in between. The CDR3 is made up of 16 amino acids. CDR3 coding DNA: TGTGCCAGCAGCTTCGGAGGGACCGCTGGGGCCAACGTCCTGACTTTC. Protein: CASSFGGTAGANVLTF.

This clonotype was detected ten times or more. V gene TRBV7-3 combines with J gene TRBJ2-3, with 11 bases that match TRBD2. Germline assignment: CDR1 SGHTA and CDR2 FQGTGA. This CDR3 is built from 17 residues. Trimming removed 5 bases from V and 6 bases from J; junction bases left unmatched: 13. CDR3 DNA sequence: TGTGCCAGCAGCCTCCGGACTAGCGGGCTGATGGTGGATACGCAGTATTTT. Translated, it gives CASSLRTSGLMVDTQYF.

This clonotype was detected ten times or more. The rearrangement joins TRBV4-1 to TRBJ2-3; TRBD2 matches 7 bases. CDR1 is MGHRA, CDR2 YSYEKL, per germline. Germline trimming cut 6 bases from V and 8 bases from J; bases unmatched to any gene: 2. The CDR3 runs to 11 residues. CDR3 sequence reads: CASSRGGTQYF. DNA of the CDR3: TGCGCCAGCAGTCGCGGGGGTACGCAGTATTTT.

This clonotype came up a few times. The chain uses TRBV4-1 and TRBJ2-1; no clear D gene. Germline V gene data show CDR1 as MGHRA and CDR2 as YSYEKL. The V end was cut by 1 base, the J end by 13 bases, with 8 bases between. The CDR3 spans 11 residues. The CDR3 bases are TGCGCCAGCAGCCAAGGGCTTTCCCAGTTCTTC. This encodes CASSQGLSQFF.

J is TRBJ2-3 and V is TRBV29-1; D may match TRBD1 or TRBD2 (5 bases each). From germline, CDR1 is SQVTM and CDR2 ANQGSEA. V lost 6 bases and J lost 0, with 16 bases in between. This CDR3 is built from 15 residues. The CDR3: CSVGVLGGSTDTQYF. CDR3 DNA sequence: TGCAGCGTGGGGGTGTTGGGTGGAAGCACAGATACGCAGTATTTT.

There are a few counts of this clonotype. V usage is TRBV29-1 and J usage is TRBJ2-3; 8 positions agree with TRBD2. The ends lost 1 base at V and 3 bases at J; junction bases unmatched: 9. Germline values: CDR1 SQVTM, CDR2 ANQGSEA. CDR3 length: 16 residues. Here the CDR3 reads CSVEVSEAGGTDTQYF. Here the CDR3 DNA reads TGCAGCGTTGAAGTATCGGAGGCGGGGGGAACAGATACGCAGTATTTT.

The gene calls are TRBV19 and TRBJ2-3, with 7 bases aligning to TRBD1. This CDR3 region has 16 residues. Germline V gene sequence: CDR1 LNHDA, CDR2 SQIVND (reference sequence). With 1 base clipped from V and 2 bases from J, the junction kept 6 bases outside the gene matches. DNA for the CDR3: TGTGCCAGTAGTATAGTGGCAGGGGGATACACAGATACGCAGTATTTT. It yields the protein CASSIVAGGYTDTQYF.

In its sample, this clonotype was seen many times. V usage is TRBV7-9 and J usage is TRBJ2-5; D not resolved. Trimming cost V 5 bases and J 5 bases, with 15 bases left between them. There are 14 residues in the CDR3. Germline-derived CDR1 and CDR2 are SEHNR and FQNEAQ (reference sequence). The CDR3 nucleotides are TGTGCCAGCAGCATATTTGGCGGCGGTGAGACCCAGTACTTC. Its protein is CASSIFGGGETQYF.

This clonotype has a count of ten or more. The chain is built from TRBV13 and TRBJ2-3; possibly TRBD2 for D (6 bases). V lost 5 bases to trimming and J lost 6 bases, with 24 bases between them. The CDR3 totals 17 residues. Looked up from germline, CDR1 is PRHDT and CDR2 is FYEKMQ (reference sequence). CDR3 nucleotides: TGTGCCAGCAGCAATACCCGAACTGGCGGGACTTTGGATACGCAGTATTTT. Its protein product is CASSNTRTGGTLDTQYF.

This clonotype showed up many times. The chain has TRBV20-1 and TRBJ1-2; 7 nucleotides agree with TRBD1. The CDR3 covers 15 residues. The J segment lost 8 bases and the V segment lost 0 bases, leaving 12 bases of the junction unmatched. CDR1 is DFQATT, CDR2 SNEGSKA, per germline (reference sequence). The CDR3 is CSARDPGGGPEGYTF. In nucleotides, the CDR3 is TGCAGTGCTAGAGATCCCGGAGGGGGCCCGGAGGGCTACACCTTC.

This clonotype has a handful of counts. The J gene is TRBJ2-7, the V gene TRBV29-1; D gene unclear. This CDR3 spans 12 amino acids. V was clipped by 7 bases and J by 7 bases, with 17 bases between them. From germline, CDR1 is SQVTM and CDR2 ANQGSEA. CDR3 loop: CSGYRVSGEQYF. CDR3 DNA: TGCAGCGGGTACCGGGTTTCGGGTGAGCAGTACTTC.

This chain uses TRBV19 with TRBJ1-4; D possibly corresponds to TRBD1 (6 bases). V lost 7 bases, J lost 0 bases, and 21 bases lay in between. CDR1 and CDR2 (germline): LNHDA, SQIVND (reference sequence). There are 18 residues in the CDR3. The CDR3 sequence: CASTPFPAGVATNEKLFF. The CDR3 region has the DNA TGTGCCAGTACCCCGTTCCCGGCAGGGGTAGCAACTAATGAAAAACTGTTTTTT.

This clonotype was detected ten times or more. This sequence joins TRBV19 and TRBJ2-1; 8 positions agree with TRBD1. The junction had 4 bases not matched to a gene; V was cut back by 2 bases and J by 4 bases. Germline V gene sequence: CDR1 LNHDA, CDR2 SQIVND (reference sequence). This CDR3 is built from 15 residues. CDR3 protein: CASSISDRVYNEQFF. CDR3 coding DNA: TGTGCCAGTAGTATATCGGACAGGGTGTACAATGAGCAGTTCTTC.

This clonotype was counted a few times. V and J are TRBV6-2 or TRBV6-3 and TRBJ2-7; D call uncertain. Trimming left V 5 bases short and J 0 bases short, with 11 bases between. Germline V gene data show CDR1 as MNHEY and CDR2 as SVGEGT. The CDR3 loop spans 14 amino acids. CDR3 residues: CASSGLLYSYEQYF. CDR3 coding DNA: TGTGCCAGCAGTGGGCTCCTATACTCCTACGAGCAGTACTTC.

The rearrangement links TRBV20-1 to TRBJ2-3; TRBD2 aligns across 14 bases. Germline CDR1 and CDR2: DFQATT and SNEGSKA (reference sequence). The CDR3 is 15 amino acids. V lost 7 bases to trimming and J lost 3 bases; unmatched junction nucleotides: 6. The CDR3 DNA sequence: TGCAGTGGGCAGGGACTAGCGGGAGTAACAGATACGCAGTATTTT. Translated, it gives CSGQGLAGVTDTQYF.

In this sample, this clonotype turned up many times. V gene TRBV14 combines with J gene TRBJ1-4, with D unresolved. The CDR3 contains 18 residues. The V end was cut by 1 base, the J end by 6 bases, with 21 bases between. CDR1 and CDR2 from the germline V gene are SGHDN and FVKESK. Here the CDR3 reads CASSQGVDRVRLYEKLFF. The CDR3 nucleotides read TGTGCCAGCAGCCAAGGGGTCGACCGAGTCAGGCTATATGAAAAACTGTTTTTT. Using reference TRBV14 and TRBJ1-4 for the parts outside the CDR3, the full variable domain is EAGVTQFPSHSVIEKGQTVTLRCDPISGHDNLYWYRRVMGKEIKFLLHFVKESKQDESGMPNNRFLAERTGGTYSTLKVQPAELEDSGVYFCASSQGVDRVRLYEKLFFGSGTQLSVL.

This clonotype was picked up many times. This chain connects TRBV27 to TRBJ2-1; TRBD2 matches 11 bases. Trimming took 4 bases from V and 3 from J; bases not matched to a gene: 14. This CDR3 has 19 residues. Germline-derived CDR1 and CDR2 are MNHEY and SMNVEV (reference sequence). The CDR3 protein is CASSSSTSGNLRGYNEQFF. CDR3 DNA sequence: TGTGCCAGCAGTTCATCGACTAGCGGGAACCTCCGGGGCTACAATGAGCAGTTCTTC.

The sample holds a few counts of this clonotype. This chain connects TRBV7-8 to TRBJ2-2, with D maybe TRBD1 (5 bases). With 1 base removed from V and 5 bases from J, the gap between germline ends came to 11 bases. The CDR3 sequence is 15 residues long. Germline values: CDR1 SGHVS, CDR2 FQNEAQ. CDR3 in DNA: TGTGCCAGCAGCTTAGGAATAGGGGTAACCGGGGAGCTGTTTTTT. This codes for CASSLGIGVTGELFF.

This clonotype occurred many times. This chain joins TRBV7-3 and TRBJ2-6; D tentatively reads TRBD1 or TRBD2 (5 bases each). V was cut by 5 bases and J by 4 bases, with 15 bases left in between. Germline values: CDR1 SGHTA, CDR2 FQGTGA. The CDR3 is 16 residues long. The CDR3 DNA follows: TGTGCCAGCAGCGCGAGAGGGGTCACCGGGGCCAACGTCCTGACTTTC. Encoded protein: CASSARGVTGANVLTF. The whole variable domain, filled in from reference TRBV7-3 and TRBJ2-6, reads GAGVSQTPSNKVTEKGKYVELRCDPISGHTALYWYRQSLGQGPEFLIYFQGTGAADDSGLPNDRFFAVRPEGSVSTLKIQRTERGDSAVYLCASSARGVTGANVLTFGAGSRLTVL.

The table lists this clonotype with a few counts. In DNA, the CDR3 is TGTGCCAGCAGTGCCTCCACCAACTACGAGCAGTACTTC. This sequence encodes CASSASTNYEQYF. The chain has TRBV12-3 or TRBV12-4 and TRBJ2-7; no definite D call. V was trimmed by 5 bases and J by 3 bases, leaving 11 bases between them. The CDR3 sequence is 13 residues long.

At least ten counts were recorded for this clonotype. The chain has TRBV6-5 and TRBJ1-2; 10 nucleotides line up with TRBD1. Germline V gene data show CDR1 as MNHEY and CDR2 as SVGAGI. V was pared by 6 bases and J by 5 bases, with 12 bases of the junction left unmatched. The CDR3 is made up of 16 amino acids. This CDR3 reads CASRLLQTGGHYGYTF. The CDR3 DNA is TGTGCCAGCAGGCTCCTACAGACAGGGGGCCATTATGGCTACACCTTC.

The chain employs TRBV29-1 and TRBJ1-5; D ambiguous. Germline V lookup: CDR1 SQVTM, CDR2 ANQGSEA. V was cut by 7 bases and J by 6 bases, with 13 bases left in between. The CDR3 is made up of 12 amino acids. The chain's CDR3 is CSAGREGQPQHF. In DNA form, the CDR3 reads TGCAGCGCGGGAAGGGAAGGTCAGCCCCAGCATTTT.

This chain connects TRBV5-1 to TRBJ1-4, with D perhaps matching TRBD1 (6 bases). The V and J ends lost 4 bases and 5 bases respectively, with 12 bases between them. The CDR3 covers 14 residues. CDR1 and CDR2 (germline): SGHRS, YFSETQ. This CDR3 is CASSLDSSNEKLFF. The CDR3, as DNA: TGCGCCAGCAGCCTGGACAGTTCAAATGAAAAACTGTTTTTT.